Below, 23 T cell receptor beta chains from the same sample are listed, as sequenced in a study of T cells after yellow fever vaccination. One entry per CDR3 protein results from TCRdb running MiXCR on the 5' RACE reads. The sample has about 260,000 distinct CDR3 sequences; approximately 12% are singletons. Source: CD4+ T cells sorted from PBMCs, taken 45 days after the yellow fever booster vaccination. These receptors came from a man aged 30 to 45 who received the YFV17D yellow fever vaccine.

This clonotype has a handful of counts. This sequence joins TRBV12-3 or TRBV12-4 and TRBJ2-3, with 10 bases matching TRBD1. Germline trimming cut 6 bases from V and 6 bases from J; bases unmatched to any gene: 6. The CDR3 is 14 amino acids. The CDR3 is CASSRDRGGDTQYF. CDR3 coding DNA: TGTGCCAGCAGCAGGGACAGGGGCGGGGATACGCAGTATTTT.

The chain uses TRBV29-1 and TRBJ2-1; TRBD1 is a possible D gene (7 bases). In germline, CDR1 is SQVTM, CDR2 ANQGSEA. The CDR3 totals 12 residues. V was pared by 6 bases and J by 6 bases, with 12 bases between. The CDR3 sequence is CSVGGQTNEQFF. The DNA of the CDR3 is TGCAGCGTGGGGGGACAGACCAATGAGCAGTTCTTC.

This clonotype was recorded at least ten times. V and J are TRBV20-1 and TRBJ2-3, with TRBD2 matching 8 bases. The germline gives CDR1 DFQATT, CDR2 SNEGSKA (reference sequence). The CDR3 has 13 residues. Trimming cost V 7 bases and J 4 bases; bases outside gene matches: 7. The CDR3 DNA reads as TGCAGTGTAGCGGGGACCCTCGCAGATACGCAGTATTTT. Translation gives CSVAGTLADTQYF.

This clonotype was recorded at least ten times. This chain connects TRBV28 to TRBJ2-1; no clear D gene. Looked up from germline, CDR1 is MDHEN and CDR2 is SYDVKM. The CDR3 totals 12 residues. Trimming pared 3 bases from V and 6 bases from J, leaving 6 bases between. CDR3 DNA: TGTGCCAGCAGTTTCGGTCCCAATGAGCAGTTCTTC. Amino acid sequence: CASSFGPNEQFF.

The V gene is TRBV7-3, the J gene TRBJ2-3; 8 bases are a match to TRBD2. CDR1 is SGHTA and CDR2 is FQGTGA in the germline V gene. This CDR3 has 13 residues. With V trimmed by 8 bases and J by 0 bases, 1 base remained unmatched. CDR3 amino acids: CASGGRSTDTQYF. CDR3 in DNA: TGTGCCAGCGGCGGGAGGAGCACAGATACGCAGTATTTT.

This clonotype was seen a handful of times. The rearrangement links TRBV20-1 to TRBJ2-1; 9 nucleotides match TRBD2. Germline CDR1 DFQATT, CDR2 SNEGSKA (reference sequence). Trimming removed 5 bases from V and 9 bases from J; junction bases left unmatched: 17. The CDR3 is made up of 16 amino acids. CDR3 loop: CSAGPPGSGRRGEQFF. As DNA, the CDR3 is TGCAGTGCTGGCCCGCCGGGGAGCGGGAGGCGGGGTGAGCAGTTCTTC.

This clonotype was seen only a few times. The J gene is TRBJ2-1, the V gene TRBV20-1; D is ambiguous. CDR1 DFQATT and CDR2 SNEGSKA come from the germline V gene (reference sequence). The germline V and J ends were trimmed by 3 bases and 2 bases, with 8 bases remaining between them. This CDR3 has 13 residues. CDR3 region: CSASLPPYNEQFF. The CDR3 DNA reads TGCAGTGCTAGCCTACCACCCTACAATGAGCAGTTCTTC.

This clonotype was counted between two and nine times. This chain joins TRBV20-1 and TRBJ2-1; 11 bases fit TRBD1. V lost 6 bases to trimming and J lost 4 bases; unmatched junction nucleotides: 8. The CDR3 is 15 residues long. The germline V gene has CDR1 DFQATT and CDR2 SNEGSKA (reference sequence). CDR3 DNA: TGCAGTGCAGACGGACAGGGGGCTTGGTACAATGAGCAGTTCTTC. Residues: CSADGQGAWYNEQFF.

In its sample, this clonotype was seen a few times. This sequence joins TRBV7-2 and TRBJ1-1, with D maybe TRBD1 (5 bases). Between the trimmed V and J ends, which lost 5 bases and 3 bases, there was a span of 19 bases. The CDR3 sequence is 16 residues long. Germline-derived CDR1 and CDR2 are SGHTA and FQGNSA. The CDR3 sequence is CASSLSLRWDDTEAFF. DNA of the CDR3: TGTGCCAGCAGCCTCAGCCTCCGCTGGGACGACACTGAAGCTTTCTTT. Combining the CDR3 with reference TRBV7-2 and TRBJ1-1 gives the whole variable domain GAGVSQSPSNKVTEKGKDVELRCDPISGHTALYWYRQSLGQGLEFLIYFQGNSAPDKSGLPSDRFSAERTGGSVSTLTIQRTQQEDSAVYLCASSLSLRWDDTEAFFGQGTRLTVV.

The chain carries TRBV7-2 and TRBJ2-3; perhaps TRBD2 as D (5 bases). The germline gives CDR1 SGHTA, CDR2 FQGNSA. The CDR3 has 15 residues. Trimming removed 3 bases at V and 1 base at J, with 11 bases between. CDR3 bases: TGTGCCAGCAGCTTGTGGGAGTTGGGCACAGATACGCAGTATTTT. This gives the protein CASSLWELGTDTQYF. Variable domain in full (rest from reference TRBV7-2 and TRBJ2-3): GAGVSQSPSNKVTEKGKDVELRCDPISGHTALYWYRQSLGQGLEFLIYFQGNSAPDKSGLPSDRFSAERTGGSVSTLTIQRTQQEDSAVYLCASSLWELGTDTQYFGPGTRLTVL.

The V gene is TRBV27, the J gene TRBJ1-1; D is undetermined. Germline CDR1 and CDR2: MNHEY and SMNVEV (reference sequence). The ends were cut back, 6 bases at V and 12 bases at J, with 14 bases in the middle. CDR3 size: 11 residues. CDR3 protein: CASSSVGATFF. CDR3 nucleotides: TGTGCCAGCAGCTCCGTGGGAGCCACTTTCTTT.

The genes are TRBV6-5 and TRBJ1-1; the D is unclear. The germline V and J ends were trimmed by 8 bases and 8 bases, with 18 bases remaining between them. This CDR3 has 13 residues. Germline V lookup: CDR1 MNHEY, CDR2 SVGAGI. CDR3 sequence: CASASPRPLEAFF. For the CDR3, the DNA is TGTGCCAGCGCTTCCCCTCGGCCCCTAGAAGCTTTCTTT.

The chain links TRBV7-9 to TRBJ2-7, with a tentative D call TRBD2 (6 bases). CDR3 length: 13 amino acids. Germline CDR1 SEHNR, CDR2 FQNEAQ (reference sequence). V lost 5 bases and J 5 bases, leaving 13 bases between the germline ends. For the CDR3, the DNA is TGTGCCAGCAGCATAATGGGACTTCACGAGCAGTACTTC. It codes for CASSIMGLHEQYF.

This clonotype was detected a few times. The DNA of the CDR3 is TGTGCCAGCAGCCAAGATCGGGACAGGGAGCTCACTGAAGCTTTCTTT. As protein: CASSQDRDRELTEAFF. The V call is TRBV14, the J call TRBJ1-1, with 9 bases fitting TRBD1. J was trimmed by 4 bases and V by 0 bases; bases with no gene match: 6. Germline-derived CDR1 and CDR2 are SGHDN and FVKESK. CDR3 length: 16 amino acids.

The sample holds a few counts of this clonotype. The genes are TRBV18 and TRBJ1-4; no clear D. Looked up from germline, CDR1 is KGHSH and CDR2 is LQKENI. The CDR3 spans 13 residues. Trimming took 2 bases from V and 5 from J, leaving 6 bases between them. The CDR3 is CASSPSSNEKLFF. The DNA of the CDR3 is TGTGCCAGCTCACCATCAAGCAATGAAAAACTGTTTTTT.

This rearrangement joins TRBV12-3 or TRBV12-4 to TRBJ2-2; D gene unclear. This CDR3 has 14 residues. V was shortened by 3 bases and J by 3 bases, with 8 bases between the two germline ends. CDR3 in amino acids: CASSFGLDTGELFF. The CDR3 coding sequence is TGTGCCAGCAGTTTCGGCCTGGACACCGGGGAGCTGTTTTTT.

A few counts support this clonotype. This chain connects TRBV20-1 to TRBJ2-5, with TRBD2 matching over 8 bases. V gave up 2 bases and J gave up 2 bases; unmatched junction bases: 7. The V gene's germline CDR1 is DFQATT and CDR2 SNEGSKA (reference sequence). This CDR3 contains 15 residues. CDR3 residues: CSARRASGRQETQYF. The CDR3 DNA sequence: TGCAGTGCTAGACGGGCTAGCGGGCGTCAAGAGACCCAGTACTTC.

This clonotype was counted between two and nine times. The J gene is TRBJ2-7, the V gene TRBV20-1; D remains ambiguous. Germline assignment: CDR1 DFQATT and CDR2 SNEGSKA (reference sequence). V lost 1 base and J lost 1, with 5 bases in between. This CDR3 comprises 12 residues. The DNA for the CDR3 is TGCAGTGCTAGAGTACAGTCCTACGAGCAGTACTTC. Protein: CSARVQSYEQYF.

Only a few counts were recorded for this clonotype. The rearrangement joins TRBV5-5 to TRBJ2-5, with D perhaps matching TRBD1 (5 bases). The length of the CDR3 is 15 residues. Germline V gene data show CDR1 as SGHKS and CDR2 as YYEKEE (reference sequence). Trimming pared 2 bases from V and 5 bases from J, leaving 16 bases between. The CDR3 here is CASSFSVGARETQYF. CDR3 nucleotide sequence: TGTGCCAGCAGCTTTAGTGTAGGGGCACGGGAGACCCAGTACTTC. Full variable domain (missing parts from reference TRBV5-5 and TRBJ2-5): DAGVTQSPTHLIKTRGQQVTLRCSPISGHKSVSWYQQVLGQGPQFIFQYYEKEERGRGNFPDRFSARQFPNYSSELNVNALLLGDSALYLCASSFSVGARETQYFGPGTRLLVL.

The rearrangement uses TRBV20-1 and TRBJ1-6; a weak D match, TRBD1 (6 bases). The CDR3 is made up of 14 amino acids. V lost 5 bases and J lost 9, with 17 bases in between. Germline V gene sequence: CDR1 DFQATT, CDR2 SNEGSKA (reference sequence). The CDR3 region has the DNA TGCAGTGCTCGGGGGGGCACGTTAGCTTCACCCCTCCACTTT. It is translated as CSARGGTLASPLHF.

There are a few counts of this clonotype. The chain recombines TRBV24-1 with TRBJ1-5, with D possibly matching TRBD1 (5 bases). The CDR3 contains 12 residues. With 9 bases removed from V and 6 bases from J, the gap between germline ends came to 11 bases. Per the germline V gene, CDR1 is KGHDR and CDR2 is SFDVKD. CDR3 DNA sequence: TGTGCCACCGGGGGAAGTGGTCAGCCCCAGCATTTT. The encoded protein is CATGGSGQPQHF.

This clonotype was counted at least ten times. CDR3 coding DNA: TGTGCCAGCAGCTTACCCCTTAAGCCCGGCTACACCTTC. Amino acids: CASSLPLKPGYTF. The chain carries TRBV7-2 and TRBJ1-2, with no clear D. The ends were cut back, 2 bases at V and 8 bases at J, with 12 bases in the middle. The CDR3 length is 13 residues. Looked up from germline, CDR1 is SGHTA and CDR2 is FQGNSA.

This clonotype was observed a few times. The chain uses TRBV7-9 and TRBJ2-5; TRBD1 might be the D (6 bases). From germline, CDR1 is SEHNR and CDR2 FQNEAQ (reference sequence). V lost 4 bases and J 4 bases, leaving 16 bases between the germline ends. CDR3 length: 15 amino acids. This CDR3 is CASSSNGQLLETQYF. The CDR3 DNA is TGTGCCAGCAGCTCGAATGGACAGTTATTAGAGACCCAGTACTTC.